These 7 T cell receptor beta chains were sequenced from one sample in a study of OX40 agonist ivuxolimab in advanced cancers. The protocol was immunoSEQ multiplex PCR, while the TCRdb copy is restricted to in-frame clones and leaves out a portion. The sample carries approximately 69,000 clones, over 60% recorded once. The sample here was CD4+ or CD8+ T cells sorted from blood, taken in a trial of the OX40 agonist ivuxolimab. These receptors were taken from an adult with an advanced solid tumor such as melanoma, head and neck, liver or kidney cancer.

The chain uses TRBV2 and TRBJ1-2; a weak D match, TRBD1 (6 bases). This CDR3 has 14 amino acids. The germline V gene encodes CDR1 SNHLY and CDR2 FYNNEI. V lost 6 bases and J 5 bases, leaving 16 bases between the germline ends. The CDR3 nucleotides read TGTGCCAGCAGCGGGCAAGGAACAGGGTATGGCTACACCTTC. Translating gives CASSGQGTGYGYTF.

CDR3 sequence reads: CASRVTGDPTDTQYF. The CDR3 DNA follows: TGTGCCAGCAGGGTTACAGGGGACCCCACAGATACGCAGTATTTT. This chain connects TRBV6-5 to TRBJ2-3, with 7 bases fitting TRBD1. The J segment lost 2 bases and the V segment lost 6 bases, leaving 8 bases of the junction unmatched. Germline-derived CDR1 and CDR2 are MNHEY and SVGAGI. CDR3 length: 15 amino acids.

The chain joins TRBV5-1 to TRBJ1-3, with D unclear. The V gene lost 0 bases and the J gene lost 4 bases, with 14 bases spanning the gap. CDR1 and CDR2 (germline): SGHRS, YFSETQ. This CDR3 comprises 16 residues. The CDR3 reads CASSLEVVAAGNTIYF. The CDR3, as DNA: TGCGCCAGCAGCTTGGAGGTTGTCGCTGCCGGAAACACCATATATTTT.

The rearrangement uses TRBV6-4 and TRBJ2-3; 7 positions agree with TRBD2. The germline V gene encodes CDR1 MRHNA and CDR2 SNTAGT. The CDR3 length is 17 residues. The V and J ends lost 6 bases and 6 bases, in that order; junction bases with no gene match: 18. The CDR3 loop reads CASSPTRAAGERDTQYF. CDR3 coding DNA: TGTGCCAGCAGCCCCACAAGGGCGGCGGGGGAACGGGATACGCAGTATTTT.

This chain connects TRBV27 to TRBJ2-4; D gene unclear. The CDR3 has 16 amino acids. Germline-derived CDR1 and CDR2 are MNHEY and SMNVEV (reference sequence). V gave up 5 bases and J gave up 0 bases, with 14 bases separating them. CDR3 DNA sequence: TGTGCCAGCAGTGGTCGAGCCCCGGGAGCCAAAAACATTCAGTACTTC. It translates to CASSGRAPGAKNIQYF.

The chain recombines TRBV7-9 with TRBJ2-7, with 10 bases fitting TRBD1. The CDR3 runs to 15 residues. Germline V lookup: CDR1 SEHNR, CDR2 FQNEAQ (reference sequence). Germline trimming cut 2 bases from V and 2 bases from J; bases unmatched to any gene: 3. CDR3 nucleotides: TGTGCCAGCAGCTTAACCGGGACAGGGGCCTACGAGCAGTACTTC. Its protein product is CASSLTGTGAYEQYF.

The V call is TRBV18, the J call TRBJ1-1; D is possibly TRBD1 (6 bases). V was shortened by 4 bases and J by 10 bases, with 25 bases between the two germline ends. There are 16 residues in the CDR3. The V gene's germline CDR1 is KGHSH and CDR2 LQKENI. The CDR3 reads CASSLNSEDRYAGAFF. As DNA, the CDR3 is TGTGCCAGCTCACTAAATTCGGAAGACAGGTATGCTGGAGCTTTCTTT.